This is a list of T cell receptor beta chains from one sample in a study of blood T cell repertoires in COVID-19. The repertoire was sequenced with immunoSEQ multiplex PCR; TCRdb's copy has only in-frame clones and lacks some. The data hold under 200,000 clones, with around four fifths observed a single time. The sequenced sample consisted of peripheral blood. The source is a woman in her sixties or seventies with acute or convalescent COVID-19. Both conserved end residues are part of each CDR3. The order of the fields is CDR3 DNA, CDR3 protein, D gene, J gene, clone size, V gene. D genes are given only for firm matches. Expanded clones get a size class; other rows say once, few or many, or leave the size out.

cdr3_nt: TGCGCCAGCAGCGGGGACTCGGGGAACACCGGGGAGCTGTTTTTT; cdr3_aa: CASSGDSGNTGELFF; d_call: .; j_call: TRBJ2-2; clone_size: .; v_call: TRBV5-1
cdr3_nt: TGTGCCAGCAGCGTTGGGACAGGGGGCGACTATGGCTACACCTTC; cdr3_aa: CASSVGTGGDYGYTF; d_call: TRBD1; j_call: TRBJ1-2; clone_size: .; v_call: TRBV9
cdr3_nt: TGTGCCAGCAGCCCGGGACTAGCGGGGCACAATGAGCAGTTCTTC; cdr3_aa: CASSPGLAGHNEQFF; d_call: TRBD2; j_call: TRBJ2-1; clone_size: .; v_call: TRBV9
cdr3_nt: TGTGCCAGCAGTTTGCGACAGGGGGCGGTTGGCTACACCTTC; cdr3_aa: CASSLRQGAVGYTF; d_call: TRBD1; j_call: TRBJ1-2; clone_size: once; v_call: TRBV28
cdr3_nt: TGTGCCACCCGACAAGCTGGGGGCTCTGGCTACACCTTC; cdr3_aa: CATRQAGGSGYTF; d_call: .; j_call: TRBJ1-2; clone_size: few; v_call: TRBV27
cdr3_nt: TGTGCCAGCAGCTTAGACAGCGGGGGATCACCCGGGGAGCTGTTTTTT; cdr3_aa: CASSLDSGGSPGELFF; d_call: TRBD2; j_call: TRBJ2-2; clone_size: once; v_call: TRBV7-2
cdr3_nt: TGTGCCAGCTCACCGAGCGGGGGGGTTTATGAGCAGTTCTTC; cdr3_aa: CASSPSGGVYEQFF; d_call: TRBD2; j_call: TRBJ2-1; clone_size: few; v_call: TRBV18
cdr3_nt: TGTGCCACCAGCGCAGGAATTGACAGTCCACCAAACATTCAGTACTTC; cdr3_aa: CATSAGIDSPPNIQYF; d_call: .; j_call: TRBJ2-4; clone_size: .; v_call: TRBV15
cdr3_nt: TGTGCCAGCAGCGTAGGACATAGCAATCAGCCCCAGCATTTT; cdr3_aa: CASSVGHSNQPQHF; d_call: .; j_call: TRBJ1-5; clone_size: .; v_call: TRBV9
cdr3_nt: TGTGCCAGCAGCTTGAGCACAGAGATCCAAGAGACCCAGTACTTC; cdr3_aa: CASSLSTEIQETQYF; d_call: .; j_call: TRBJ2-5; clone_size: few; v_call: TRBV5-6
cdr3_nt: TGTGCCAGCAGCCAAGATACCAGCGGGGGCCTCGGGGAGCTGTTTTTT; cdr3_aa: CASSQDTSGGLGELFF; d_call: TRBD2; j_call: TRBJ2-2; clone_size: .; v_call: TRBV4-2
cdr3_nt: TGTGCCAGCTCTTTCTCTGGAAACACCATATATTTT; cdr3_aa: CASSFSGNTIYF; d_call: .; j_call: TRBJ1-3; clone_size: .; v_call: TRBV6-6
cdr3_nt: TGTGCCAGCAGCCAAAGGGGGAGTCTTGGAAACACCATATATTTT; cdr3_aa: CASSQRGSLGNTIYF; d_call: .; j_call: TRBJ1-3; clone_size: .; v_call: TRBV14
cdr3_nt: TGTGCCAGCAGCCAAGTCGGCAGGGCGGAGACCCAGTACTTC; cdr3_aa: CASSQVGRAETQYF; d_call: .; j_call: TRBJ2-5; clone_size: .; v_call: TRBV3-1/TRBV3-2
cdr3_nt: TGTGCCAGCAGCGTAGTGAGTTACGGAGATACGCAGTATTTT; cdr3_aa: CASSVVSYGDTQYF; d_call: .; j_call: TRBJ2-3; clone_size: .; v_call: TRBV9
cdr3_nt: TGTGCCAGTAGTGAGAACAGGGGGCGCTTCGGCTACACCTTC; cdr3_aa: CASSENRGRFGYTF; d_call: TRBD1; j_call: TRBJ1-2; clone_size: few; v_call: TRBV19
cdr3_nt: TGTGCCACTCTAGGACAGGGAAATAATTCACCCCTCCACTTT; cdr3_aa: CATLGQGNNSPLHF; d_call: TRBD1; j_call: TRBJ1-6; clone_size: .; v_call: TRBV19
cdr3_nt: TGCGCCAGCAGCCAAGGGAAAGGGACAGTGGGGTTCGGGGGAGAAAACACCATATATTTT; cdr3_aa: CASSQGKGTVGFGGENTIYF; d_call: TRBD1; j_call: TRBJ1-3; clone_size: .; v_call: TRBV4-1
cdr3_nt: TGTGCCAGCAGCTTACAGGGAGTGAACACTGAAGCTTTCTTT; cdr3_aa: CASSLQGVNTEAFF; d_call: .; j_call: TRBJ1-1; clone_size: .; v_call: TRBV5-6
cdr3_nt: TGTGCCAGCAACGACAGGGCTAGCACAGATACGCAGTATTTT; cdr3_aa: CASNDRASTDTQYF; d_call: TRBD1; j_call: TRBJ2-3; clone_size: few; v_call: TRBV6-6
cdr3_nt: TGTGCCAGCAGCCTTGTCCAGACAACAAGTGGGGCTTTCTTT; cdr3_aa: CASSLVQTTSGAFF; d_call: .; j_call: TRBJ1-1; clone_size: .; v_call: TRBV7-9
cdr3_nt: TGTGCCAGCTCACCGGGACAGGGAAAGCCCCAGCATTTT; cdr3_aa: CASSPGQGKPQHF; d_call: TRBD1; j_call: TRBJ1-5; clone_size: .; v_call: TRBV18
cdr3_nt: TGTGCCAGTAGCAGACAGGGGCTGAGGGAAAAACTGTTTTTT; cdr3_aa: CASSRQGLREKLFF; d_call: TRBD1; j_call: TRBJ1-4; clone_size: .; v_call: TRBV19
cdr3_nt: TGTGCCAGCAGTGAGACTCGGACTAGCGGGGAACCCTACGAGCAGTACTTC; cdr3_aa: CASSETRTSGEPYEQYF; d_call: TRBD2; j_call: TRBJ2-7; clone_size: .; v_call: TRBV6-1
cdr3_nt: TGTGCCAGCAGCCAACAGGGGGCTGACTATAATTCACCCCTCCACTTT; cdr3_aa: CASSQQGADYNSPLHF; d_call: TRBD1; j_call: TRBJ1-6; clone_size: .; v_call: TRBV6-2/TRBV6-3
cdr3_nt: TGTGCCAGCAGATTGGGACAAATGAAGCAGTATTTT; cdr3_aa: CASRLGQMKQYF; d_call: .; j_call: TRBJ2-3; clone_size: .; v_call: TRBV2
cdr3_nt: TGTGCCAGCAGCGAAGATCCTCCGGGGACACTCTATGGCTACACCTTC; cdr3_aa: CASSEDPPGTLYGYTF; d_call: .; j_call: TRBJ1-2; clone_size: .; v_call: TRBV7-9
cdr3_nt: TGTGCCAGCAGCTCCCTCCATGGGGGGATTCGTCAGCCCCAGCATTTT; cdr3_aa: CASSSLHGGIRQPQHF; d_call: .; j_call: TRBJ1-5; clone_size: .; v_call: TRBV7-8
cdr3_nt: TGCGCCAGCAGCCCCCCGGGACAGGGAAATTCACCCCTCCACTTT; cdr3_aa: CASSPPGQGNSPLHF; d_call: TRBD1; j_call: TRBJ1-6; clone_size: .; v_call: TRBV5-1
cdr3_nt: TGTGCCAGCATCACAGAAGCTTTCTTT; cdr3_aa: CASITEAFF; d_call: .; j_call: TRBJ1-1; clone_size: few; v_call: TRBV21-1
cdr3_nt: TGTGCCAGCAGCCCCACAGGGGGCAAGGAAAAACTGTTTTTT; cdr3_aa: CASSPTGGKEKLFF; d_call: TRBD1; j_call: TRBJ1-4; clone_size: .; v_call: TRBV6-5
cdr3_nt: TGTGCCAGCAGCTTAGACCCAGGGGCTCAGCCCCAGCATTTT; cdr3_aa: CASSLDPGAQPQHF; d_call: .; j_call: TRBJ1-5; clone_size: once; v_call: TRBV7-9
cdr3_nt: TGTGCCAGCAGTGAAGTACAGGTTGGAAACACCATATATTTT; cdr3_aa: CASSEVQVGNTIYF; d_call: .; j_call: TRBJ1-3; clone_size: .; v_call: TRBV6-1
cdr3_nt: TGTGCCAGCAGCTTCGCCAGGGCGAACACCGGGGAGCTGTTTTTT; cdr3_aa: CASSFARANTGELFF; d_call: .; j_call: TRBJ2-2; clone_size: .; v_call: TRBV7-3
cdr3_nt: TGTGCCAGCAGCAATTACAGGGCCAGGGAGGGGGATGAGCAGTTCTTC; cdr3_aa: CASSNYRAREGDEQFF; d_call: .; j_call: TRBJ2-1; clone_size: .; v_call: TRBV7-9
cdr3_nt: TGTGCCAGCAGTCCAGGACAGCTCCCCCGAGGGGGCTACACCTTC; cdr3_aa: CASSPGQLPRGGYTF; d_call: .; j_call: TRBJ1-2; clone_size: once; v_call: TRBV6-6
cdr3_nt: TGTGCCAGCAGTTACAGGACAGAGAATCAGCCCCAGCATTTT; cdr3_aa: CASSYRTENQPQHF; d_call: .; j_call: TRBJ1-5; clone_size: .; v_call: TRBV6-2/TRBV6-3
cdr3_nt: TGTGCCAGCTATACCGGGACAGGGCCCACTGAAGCTTTCTTT; cdr3_aa: CASYTGTGPTEAFF; d_call: TRBD1; j_call: TRBJ1-1; clone_size: few; v_call: TRBV19
cdr3_nt: TGTGCCAGCAGCTTAGTTTTTTTTTCAGGGGGCCTGAGGCATTTT; cdr3_aa: CASSLVFFSGGLRHF; d_call: TRBD1; j_call: TRBJ1-5; clone_size: few; v_call: TRBV11-2
cdr3_nt: TGTGCCAGCAGCTTACCGGACAGGACCCTCAGCTCTGGGGCCAACGTCCTGACTTTC; cdr3_aa: CASSLPDRTLSSGANVLTF; d_call: TRBD1; j_call: TRBJ2-6; clone_size: .; v_call: TRBV7-8
cdr3_nt: TGTGCCAGCAGCCAAGGGACAGGGGTTCTGGAAAAACTGTTTTTT; cdr3_aa: CASSQGTGVLEKLFF; d_call: TRBD1; j_call: TRBJ1-4; clone_size: .; v_call: TRBV3-1/TRBV3-2
cdr3_nt: TGTGCCAGTTCCCCCCAACAGGGGGTCTATAGCAATCAGCCCCAGCATTTT; cdr3_aa: CASSPQQGVYSNQPQHF; d_call: TRBD1; j_call: TRBJ1-5; clone_size: few; v_call: TRBV19